This T cell receptor (beta chain) was identified during a study of cytomegalovirus exposure and HLA in healthy donors (dated by TCRdb to about 2017). With regard to the full study: According to an earlier analysis of several hundred of the donors, roughly 180 million T cells yielded some 120 million unique TCR beta sequences and about 280 Gb of sequence data. Every discovery cohort repertoire had been produced on one sequencing platform. To decide whether each TCR beta V gene segment behaved as functional or pseudogenic, an earlier analysis of some 600 of the donors relied on high-throughput TCR beta sequencing. A later analysis re-analyzed previously published TCR beta repertoires from 650 to 800 donors and added high-resolution HLA genotyping to study TCR occurrence patterns. On average, around 240,000 unique TCR beta nucleotide sequences were sequenced per donor among 398 genotyped donors of the cohort, with around 19% of those sequences being non-productive. Of the 350 to 450 genotyped donors, approximately 80% fell in the genetic ancestry cluster associated with self-reported Caucasian donors. A later genetic analysis took genome-wide SNP genotypes for 398 of the 666 donors and used that subset as a discovery cohort. About five DR-DQ haplotypes were handled as single units for association and clustering, since linkage in the cohort was strong. Typing coverage differed by locus: A, B, C, DRB1 and DQB1 were typed in roughly 620-630 donors, DQA1 in about 500, DPA1 in roughly 590, and DPB1 in about 450. In addition to the first cohort of approximately 670 subjects, a separate validation cohort of under 150 different subjects was used. The later analysis used no new phenotypic data to find candidate immune exposures, relying instead on TCR beta sequences and their occurrence across donors. HLA typing covered class I and class II loci at four-digit resolution. The study was designed to test whether signatures of past pathogen exposure could be identified by cataloging public T cell receptors. High-throughput TCR immunosequencing, statistical association of individual TCRs with disease status, and machine learning were combined to predict cytomegalovirus infection status. Donor age, sex, ethnicity and CMV serostatus were compiled alongside the repertoire data. About 310 gigabases of sequencing data and 80 million or so unique TCR sequences were included in an early release covering under 650 HLA-typed donors. The study profiled the T cell repertoires of about 720 subjects by immunosequencing and related them to cytomegalovirus serostatus.

This clone appeared a single time. Its antigen is not yet known. Per-base quality was not reported, and no clone a single base away is much larger than it. V and J are truncated by 3 bases and 0 bases respectively, leaving an intervening sequence of 12 bases. Reading the germline V gene gives CDR1 MDHEN and CDR2 SYDVKM. From its cysteine to its phenylalanine, the CDR3 spans 15 amino acids. Of the read, only the CDR3 DNA is kept; its 45 bases are in frame from base 1. The library was made by the immunoSEQ multiplex PCR assay. The multiplex PCR relied on a mix of 60 forward primers for TCR Vbeta segments and 13 reverse primers for TCR Jbeta segments. A multiplex PCR assay on genomic DNA amplified the CDR3 region of rearranged TCR beta genes. The amplified TCR beta libraries were sequenced on the Illumina HiSeq System as 87-base-pair reads. On the study's bioinformatics: A later analysis counted about 80 million unique TCR beta chains across the 666 repertoires, and around 9.9 million of these chains were shared by at least two donors. A nearest-neighbor algorithm error-corrected the raw reads and collapsed the reads into unique sequences, merging closely related sequences to remove PCR and sequencing errors. CDR3 sequences were aligned to IMGT reference sequences to assign V, D and J gene segments. For a sequence to be retained, at least a six-nucleotide match to both a V gene segment and a J gene segment was required. Rearrangements were classified as productive when the CDR3 lacked stop codons and remained in frame with V and J, and all other rearrangements were classified as non-productive. Following IMGT convention, CDR3 was defined as the stretch from the second conserved V-encoded cysteine to the conserved J-encoded phenylalanine. Sequences without an unambiguous match to a single V gene segment were excluded from the earlier analysis of approximately 560 of the donors. In an earlier analysis of 587 of the donors, V segments were called functional above 56.7% productive rearrangements and were called segregating when the between-donor standard deviation exceeded 5%. To diagnose cytomegalovirus status from the catalog of TCR beta chain sequences, a statistical classification framework was built. In a later analysis, TCR nucleotide sequences were compared against IMGT/GENE-DB human TR gene sequences so that V and J genes could be assigned. A later analysis assigned CDR3 sequences and most-parsimonious VDJ recombination scenarios with the TCRdist pipeline. In a later analysis, each TCR beta chain was defined by its CDR3 amino acid sequence together with its V-gene family, and reads without a unique V-gene family were excluded. In a later analysis, approximately 590 highly shared, low-generation-probability nucleotide sequences were removed to address suspected cross-contamination and a sequencing artifact. In a later analysis, a clonal expansion index for each public chain was calculated from normalized within-repertoire ranks of inferred template counts. Generation probabilities in a later analysis came from a VDJ recombination model fitted to out-of-frame rearrangements, and those results were checked against IGoR. In a later analysis, hypergeometric tests were used to score TCR-TCR, TCR-HLA and TCR-CMV co-occurrence, with a repertoire-size bias correction applied to TCR pairs. A later analysis estimated false discovery rates by permuting HLA or CMV assignments 20 times. A later analysis grouped co-occurring TCRs with DBSCAN, adding TCRdist sequence similarity when clustering within HLA-allele-positive subsets. Repertoires with fewer than 30,000 or more than 120,000 public chains, plus five repertoires with anomalous nucleotide sharing, were excluded from co-occurrence clustering. Sourced from immuneACCESS, this table was stored by TCRdb with only in-frame sequences that have V and J called. A share of the clones is absent; for the studies checked, an unresolved V gene accounts for under half, and the remainder has no known explanation. V and J calls and clone size are copied from that table; D and trimming were computed from the DNA. The table for this sample lists more than 100,000 clones; around 66% of them were counted only once. Approximately 8% of the sample comes from the top ten.

In total, around 600 healthy bone marrow donors made up the cohort. All cohort members were sampled while nominally healthy, although unrecorded immune exposures were likely present. The donor was CMV seropositive and was included in the group of 270 or so seropositive cohort members. Each donor provided a peripheral blood sample, and peripheral blood mononuclear cells were used for TCR beta sequencing. The Qiagen DNeasy Blood Extraction Kit was used to extract genomic DNA from the blood cell samples. General conclusions and limits of the study: In a later analysis, TCR association rates were found to vary across HLA loci, with the most associated TCRs seen for DRB1 alleles and the fewest for HLA-C alleles. Because counts were too low, about 18 rarely observed V segments, including chromosome 9 orphons, were excluded from the earlier analysis of around 590 of the donors. In a later analysis, several top co-occurrence clusters were reported to appear linked to parvovirus B19, influenza, CMV and Epstein-Barr virus. Broadly in line with IMGT annotations, most TCR beta V segments showed up in productive rearrangements about 87% or about 30% of the time in an earlier analysis of a few hundred of the donors. In the study, around 150 TCR beta chains were listed as associated with cytomegalovirus. The classifier was reported to diagnose cytomegalovirus status with high specificity and sensitivity in both the original cohort and the validation cohort. The cohort was sequenced for TCR beta chains only, and without alpha or paired-chain data the features that could be detected were limited. A later genetic analysis associated a missense DCLRE1C variant with V-gene and J-gene trimming of TCR beta chains, and an independent cohort replicated the association. Assigning TCR associations to individual alleles was difficult when HLA alleles, especially DR and DQ, strongly co-occurred. The authors suggested that the approach could potentially be generalized to other disease states and immunological phenotypes. Roughly uniform sequencing depth across donors was assumed in presence/absence analyses, although this assumption may not hold. In a later analysis, most CMV-associated TCR beta chains were found to appear HLA-restricted, with HLA associations seemingly driven largely by CMV exposure. A further reported finding was that TCR beta sequences accurately predicted the HLA-A and HLA-B alleles for most subjects in the first cohort. Across donors, most TCR sequences were observed very rarely, whereas some public TCRs were present in many individuals. Some IMGT-functional V segments, including TRBV6-2 and TRBV6-3, could not be distinguished by the 87-base-pair reads and were therefore excluded. In a later genetic analysis, fewer N-insertions in productive TCRs were reported among donors in an Asian-associated ancestry cluster than the roughly 700-donor mean. Correlated functional status among segregating V segments might reflect linkage disequilibrium, but an unknown experimental factor could not be ruled out. A few of the identified cytomegalovirus-associated TCR beta chains were confirmed in vitro to be specific for cytomegalovirus antigens. A later analysis found that HLA-associated TCR beta chains were more clonally expanded and had lower generation probabilities than equally common non-associated chains. The sequencing pipeline was judged likely to have produced a cluster of highly shared sequence variants as a technical artifact. For the cohort, immune exposure information was limited to CMV serostatus. HLA typing was unavailable for some donors at each locus, so association tests used only the typed subset. Specific HLA alleles were associated with 15,000 to 20,000 TCR beta sequences at a false discovery rate of 0.05 in a later analysis.

The specimen was PBMCs. This clonotype was sampled from a middle-aged woman in good health and CMV-seropositive. This sequence uses TRBV28 and TRBJ2-7; too little of a D gene remains to name it. This receptor carries the CDR3 CASSLAAESSYEQYF. The base sequence is TGTGCCAGCAGTTTGGCGGCGGAGAGCTCCTACGAGCAGTACTTC.